This T cell receptor beta chain came from a study of T cells in Graves' hyperthyroidism and ophthalmopathy. Study details: Pretreatment peripheral blood was obtained at initial diagnosis.

The study's findings and limits: Patients with ophthalmopathy were separated from those with stable hyperthyroidism by a 13 V-J model.

About this clonotype itself: The antigen is undetermined.

Ophthalmopathy cases scored 3 or more on the Clinical Activity Score and 4 or more on NOSPECS grade, with duration below 3 months. The TCR beta CDR3 regions underwent amplification using RNA transcripts as the source. HTBI primers drove first-round RT-PCR of the TCR CDR3. TCRdb reanalysed the multiplex PCR reads using MiXCR and keeps one entry per CDR3 protein. The table shows 500,000 to 650,000 distinct CDR3 sequences, with roughly 18% occurring only once. Germline V gene lookup returns CDR1 KGHSH and CDR2 LQKENI. Trimming took 3 bases from V and 2 from J, leaving 13 bases between them. The CDR3 has 15 amino acids.

Sequenced material: blood. This TCR was sampled from a woman aged 18-35 years with Graves' ophthalmopathy. The chain joins TRBV18 to TRBJ1-2, with D uncertain. CDR3 sequence (DNA): TGTGCCAGCTCACCCGCGCGGCAGACGAACTATGGCTACACCTTC. Protein product: CASSPARQTNYGYTF.